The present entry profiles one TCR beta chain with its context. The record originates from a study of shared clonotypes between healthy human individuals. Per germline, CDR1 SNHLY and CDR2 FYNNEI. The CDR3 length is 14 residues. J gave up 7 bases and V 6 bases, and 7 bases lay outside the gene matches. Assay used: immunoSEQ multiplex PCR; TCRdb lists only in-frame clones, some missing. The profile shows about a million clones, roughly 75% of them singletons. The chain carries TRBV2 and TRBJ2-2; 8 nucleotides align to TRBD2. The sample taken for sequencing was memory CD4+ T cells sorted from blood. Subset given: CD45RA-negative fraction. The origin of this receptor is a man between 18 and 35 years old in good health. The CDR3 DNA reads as TGTGCCAGCAGGGGGCTAACTAGCGGCGGGGAGCTGTTTTTT. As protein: CASRGLTSGGELFF.